The 26 T cell receptor beta chains given below trace back to one sample, sequenced in a study of cytomegalovirus exposure and HLA in healthy donors. Produced via immunoSEQ multiplex PCR; TCRdb's table is partial and in-frame only. This sample carries 250,000 to 350,000 clones, 80% to 90% of them seen once, and the ten largest clones take around 0.84%. What was sequenced was PBMCs. These receptor sequences come from a woman between 18 and 29 years old in good health and CMV-seronegative.

The chain employs TRBV5-1 and TRBJ1-2, with 9 bases aligning to TRBD1. CDR1 is SGHRS and CDR2 is YFSETQ in the germline V gene. V lost 0 bases and J lost 4; bases outside the gene matches: 7. The CDR3 length is 16 residues. CDR3 protein: CASSLGRDRAPYGYTF. In nucleotides, the CDR3 is TGCGCCAGCAGCTTGGGACGGGACAGGGCCCCCTATGGCTACACCTTC.

This CDR3 is CATSRSLVSVEQFF. The CDR3 region has the DNA TGTGCCACCAGCAGATCGCTAGTCTCCGTTGAGCAGTTCTTC. The chain carries TRBV15 and TRBJ2-1; D not certain. Per the germline V gene, CDR1 is LNHNV and CDR2 is YYDKDF (reference sequence). Trimming stripped 2 bases from V and 9 bases from J, with 14 bases between. The CDR3 covers 14 residues. Filled out from reference TRBV15 and TRBJ2-1, the complete variable domain reads DAMVIQNPRYQVTQFGKPVTLSCSQTLNHNVMYWYQQKSSQAPKLLFHYYDKDFNNEADTPDNFQSRRPNTSFCFLDIRSPGLGDTAMYLCATSRSLVSVEQFFGPGTRLTVL.

The genes are TRBV2 and TRBJ2-7, with 9 bases matching TRBD2. There are 16 residues in the CDR3. Trimming removed 4 bases from V and 2 bases from J; junction bases left unmatched: 9. CDR1 SNHLY and CDR2 FYNNEI come from the germline V gene. For the CDR3, the DNA is TGTGCCAGCAGTGTATTTAGCGGGAGTTCAACCTACGAGCAGTACTTC. It yields the protein CASSVFSGSSTYEQYF.

The rearrangement uses TRBV4-3 and TRBJ2-1, with D perhaps matching TRBD1 (6 bases). CDR1 is LGHNA, CDR2 YSLEER, per germline. V dropped 0 bases and J dropped 0 bases, with 18 bases sitting between them. CDR3 size: 19 residues. The CDR3, as DNA: TGCGCCAGCAGCCAAGAGGGACAAATTAAGTGGAGCTCCTACAATGAGCAGTTCTTC. Its translation is CASSQEGQIKWSSYNEQFF.

The chain is built from TRBV25-1 and TRBJ2-5; 10 positions match TRBD2. The CDR3 has 16 amino acids. Germline-derived CDR1 and CDR2 are MGHDK and SYGVNS. The V segment lost 2 bases and the J segment 1 base; nucleotides outside the gene matches: 4. This CDR3 reads CASSEGSGRSQETQYF. CDR3 nucleotides: TGTGCCAGCAGTGAAGGTAGCGGGAGGAGCCAAGAGACCCAGTACTTC.

The sample holds one count of this clone. The chain uses TRBV10-2 and TRBJ1-5; 8 bases map to TRBD1. CDR1 and CDR2 (germline): WSHSY, SAAADI. The CDR3 is made up of 17 amino acids. J gave up 0 bases and V 3 bases, and 7 bases lay outside the gene matches. CDR3 residues: CASSDDRGPDSNQPQHF. The DNA of the CDR3 is TGCGCCAGCAGTGACGACAGGGGTCCGGATAGCAATCAGCCCCAGCATTTT.

The chain couples TRBV6-6 to TRBJ1-1; no reliable D call. Germline V gene lookup returns CDR1 MNHNY and CDR2 SVGAGI (reference sequence). V lost 8 bases and J lost 4, with 23 bases in between. This CDR3 is 16 amino acids long. The CDR3 here is CASGPRRAERGTEAFF. The CDR3 bases are TGTGCCAGCGGTCCACGGAGGGCCGAACGGGGCACTGAAGCTTTCTTT.

The V call is TRBV13, the J call TRBJ2-3; the match to TRBD2 covers 8 bases. CDR1 and CDR2 (germline): PRHDT, FYEKMQ (reference sequence). This CDR3 has 18 amino acids. The V gene end was trimmed by 5 bases and the J gene end by 5 bases; junction bases not matched to a gene: 18. The CDR3 DNA reads TGTGCCAGCAGCGGAGGACCGGGACTAGATAGAGGGGGAGATACGCAGTATTTT. It encodes CASSGGPGLDRGGDTQYF.

The rearrangement uses TRBV7-9 and TRBJ1-5, with D uncertain. CDR3 size: 13 residues. The V end was cut by 2 bases, the J end by 3 bases, with 5 bases between. From germline, CDR1 is SEHNR and CDR2 FQNEAQ (reference sequence). The CDR3 DNA sequence: TGTGCCAGCAGCTTAAACTCCAATCAGCCCCAGCATTTT. It is translated as CASSLNSNQPQHF.

The count of this clone is one. This chain uses TRBV7-2 with TRBJ2-7, with a weak D call TRBD1 (5 bases). Trimming took off 1 base at V and 2 bases at J, with 9 bases between the two ends. The CDR3 totals 14 residues. Germline V CDR1 and CDR2: SGHTA, FQGNSA. The CDR3 loop is CASSLVGQAYEQYF. Written as DNA, the CDR3 is TGTGCCAGCAGCTTAGTAGGACAAGCCTACGAGCAGTACTTC.

The chain carries TRBV25-1 and TRBJ2-1, with D unresolved. The V end lost 3 bases, the J end lost 0 bases, and 15 bases lay between the germline ends. Germline values: CDR1 MGHDK, CDR2 SYGVNS. There are 17 residues in the CDR3. CDR3 sequence reads: CASSESYGGSSYNEQFF. The CDR3 nucleotides are TGTGCCAGCAGTGAGAGTTACGGCGGTAGCTCCTACAATGAGCAGTTCTTC.

This chain uses TRBV7-9 with TRBJ1-4, with D possibly matching TRBD1 (5 bases). V lost 2 bases and J 4 bases, leaving 23 bases between the germline ends. The CDR3 is made up of 19 amino acids. Germline CDR1 and CDR2: SEHNR and FQNEAQ (reference sequence). CDR3 region: CASSLPSGGVGGINEKLFF. The CDR3 bases are TGTGCCAGCAGCTTACCCAGCGGGGGAGTTGGGGGTATTAATGAAAAACTGTTTTTT. Combining the CDR3 with reference TRBV7-9 and TRBJ1-4 gives the whole variable domain DTGVSQNPRHKITKRGQNVTFRCDPISEHNRLYWYRQTLGQGPEFLTYFQNEAQLEKSRLLSDRFSAERPKGSFSTLEIQRTEQGDSAMYLCASSLPSGGVGGINEKLFFGSGTQLSVL.

V and J are TRBV7-8 and TRBJ2-5, with 8 bases matching TRBD2. Germline CDR1 SGHVS, CDR2 FQNEAQ. This CDR3 contains 14 residues. The V and J ends lost 2 bases and 5 bases, in that order; junction bases with no gene match: 4. The CDR3 coding sequence is TGTGCCAGCAGCTTAACTGTAGCGGGGGAGACCCAGTACTTC. Translation: CASSLTVAGETQYF.

The rearrangement links TRBV27 to TRBJ2-1; the D gene is possibly TRBD1 (7 bases). The ends were cut back, 4 bases at V and 3 bases at J, with 13 bases in the middle. Germline lookup yields CDR1 MNHEY and CDR2 SMNVEV (reference sequence). The length of the CDR3 is 15 residues. The CDR3 DNA sequence: TGTGCCAGCAGTTCCAGGGGGGCCGACTACAATGAGCAGTTCTTC. This gives the protein CASSSRGADYNEQFF.

The rearrangement uses TRBV5-4 and TRBJ1-4, with D possibly matching TRBD1 (6 bases). The germline CDR1 and CDR2 sequences are SGHNT and YYREEE (reference sequence). V was clipped by 1 base and J by 7 bases, with 14 bases between them. The length of the CDR3 is 15 residues. CDR3 coding DNA: TGTGCCAGCAGCTTGTTTGAAGGGGGTGGTGAAAAACTGTTTTTT. This translates into CASSLFEGGGEKLFF.

A single count supports this clone. The rearrangement joins TRBV4-3 to TRBJ2-7; the D gene is possibly TRBD2 (7 bases). CDR1 and CDR2 from the germline V gene are LGHNA and YSLEER. The CDR3 runs to 17 residues. V dropped 0 bases and J dropped 1 base, with 16 bases sitting between them. The CDR3 here is CASSQDSAAGASYEQYF. In DNA form, the CDR3 reads TGCGCCAGCAGCCAAGATTCCGCCGCGGGGGCATCCTACGAGCAGTACTTC.

This chain uses TRBV18 with TRBJ2-7; TRBD1 is a possible D gene (7 bases). V was trimmed by 6 bases and J by 2 bases, leaving 14 bases between them. This CDR3 has 14 amino acids. Germline V gene lookup returns CDR1 KGHSH and CDR2 LQKENI. The CDR3 here is CASSQGGEPYEQYF. The CDR3 DNA is TGTGCCAGCTCCCAGGGGGGAGAGCCCTACGAGCAGTACTTC.

The J gene is TRBJ2-1, the V gene TRBV6-4; TRBD2 is a possible D gene (6 bases). The V end lost 3 bases, the J end lost 9 bases, and 12 bases lay between the germline ends. Germline CDR1 is MRHNA and CDR2 is SNTAGT. The CDR3 length is 13 residues. The CDR3 coding sequence is TGTGCCAGCAGTGAGGAGGGACTGGGTGAGCAGTTCTTC. Translating it yields CASSEEGLGEQFF.

The CDR3 DNA reads TGTGCCAGCAGCCCCCGGACTGGTTGGGTAGATACGCAGTATTTT. It specifies CASSPRTGWVDTQYF. The chain recombines TRBV9 with TRBJ2-3; TRBD2 might be the D (5 bases). There are 15 residues in the CDR3. The V and J ends lost 4 bases and 5 bases respectively, with 17 bases between them. In germline, CDR1 is SGDLS, CDR2 YYNGEE.

This clone was picked up one time. The chain joins TRBV5-6 to TRBJ1-5; 10 bases match TRBD1. The germline V gene encodes CDR1 SGHDT and CDR2 YYEEEE. The CDR3 consists of 16 residues. With V trimmed by 4 bases and J by 8 bases, 12 bases remained unmatched. CDR3 protein: CASSPGGTGVWEPQHF. In DNA form, the CDR3 reads TGTGCCAGCAGCCCCGGCGGGACAGGGGTTTGGGAGCCCCAGCATTTT.

The rearrangement uses TRBV9 and TRBJ1-2; 7 bases are a match to TRBD1. The germline V gene has CDR1 SGDLS and CDR2 YYNGEE. With V trimmed by 4 bases and J by 10 bases, 13 bases remained unmatched. The CDR3 spans 14 residues. CDR3 nucleotide sequence: TGTGCCAGCAGCCCCCCTAATACAGGGGTCGACTACACCTTC. Amino acid sequence: CASSPPNTGVDYTF. The full variable domain, rest sourced from reference TRBV9 and TRBJ1-2, is DSGVTQTPKHLITATGQRVTLRCSPRSGDLSVYWYQQSLDQGLQFLIQYYNGEERAKGNILERFSAQQFPDLHSELNLSSLELGDSALYFCASSPPNTGVDYTFGSGTRLTVV.

The gene calls are TRBV10-3 and TRBJ1-1; D remains unclear. The V and J ends lost 1 base and 6 bases respectively, with 12 bases between them. The CDR3 sequence is 14 residues long. Germline V CDR1 and CDR2: ENHRY, SYGVKD. CDR3 protein: CAISEFPRLPEAFF. The CDR3, as DNA: TGTGCCATCAGTGAGTTCCCCAGGCTACCTGAAGCTTTCTTT.

The rearrangement uses TRBV29-1 and TRBJ2-3; 7 bases map to TRBD1. The CDR3 has 14 amino acids. Germline V gene data show CDR1 as SQVTM and CDR2 as ANQGSEA. The J segment lost 4 bases and the V segment lost 1 base, leaving 5 bases of the junction unmatched. CDR3 DNA: TGCAGCGTTGAAGCGAGAGGGGGCGCAGATACGCAGTATTTT. This sequence encodes CSVEARGGADTQYF.

The rearrangement links TRBV28 to TRBJ2-7, with a weak D call TRBD1 (6 bases). V lost 4 bases and J 7 bases, leaving 17 bases between the germline ends. Germline V lookup: CDR1 MDHEN, CDR2 SYDVKM. The CDR3 is 14 amino acids. CDR3 residues: CASSSGTMSREQYF. Here the CDR3 DNA reads TGTGCCAGCAGTTCAGGGACAATGTCGAGAGAGCAGTACTTC.

This clone was recorded only once. The V and J genes are TRBV9 and TRBJ2-5, with TRBD1 identical over 8 bases. Germline V gene sequence: CDR1 SGDLS, CDR2 YYNGEE. V lost 3 bases, J lost 9 bases, and 1 base stayed unmatched. This CDR3 is 11 amino acids long. CDR3: CASSAGGPQYF. The CDR3 DNA is TGTGCCAGCAGCGCAGGGGGCCCCCAGTACTTC.

This sequence joins TRBV10-3 and TRBJ1-1, with D maybe TRBD1 (6 bases). With 6 bases removed from V and 4 bases from J, the gap between germline ends came to 12 bases. Germline assignment: CDR1 ENHRY and CDR2 SYGVKD. This CDR3 has 13 residues. The CDR3 is CAISPDSPTEAFF. DNA of the CDR3: TGTGCCATCAGCCCGGACAGCCCCACTGAAGCTTTCTTT.